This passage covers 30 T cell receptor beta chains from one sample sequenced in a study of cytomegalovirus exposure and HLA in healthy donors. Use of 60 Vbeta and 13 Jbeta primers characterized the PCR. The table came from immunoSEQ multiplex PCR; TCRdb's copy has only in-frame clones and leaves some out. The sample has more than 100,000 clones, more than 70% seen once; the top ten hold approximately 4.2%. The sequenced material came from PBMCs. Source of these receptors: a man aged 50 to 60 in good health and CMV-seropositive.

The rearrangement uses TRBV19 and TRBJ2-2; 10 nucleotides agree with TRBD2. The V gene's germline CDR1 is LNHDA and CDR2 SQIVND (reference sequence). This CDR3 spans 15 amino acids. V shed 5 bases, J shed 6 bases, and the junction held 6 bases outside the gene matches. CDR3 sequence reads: CASSGGLAIAGELFF. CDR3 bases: TGTGCCAGTAGTGGGGGACTAGCGATCGCCGGGGAGCTGTTTTTT. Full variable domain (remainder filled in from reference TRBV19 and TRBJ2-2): DGGITQSPKYLFRKEGQNVTLSCEQNLNHDAMYWYRQDPGQGLRLIYYSQIVNDFQKGDIAEGYSVSREKKESFPLTVTSAQKNPTAFYLCASSGGLAIAGELFFGEGSRLTVL.

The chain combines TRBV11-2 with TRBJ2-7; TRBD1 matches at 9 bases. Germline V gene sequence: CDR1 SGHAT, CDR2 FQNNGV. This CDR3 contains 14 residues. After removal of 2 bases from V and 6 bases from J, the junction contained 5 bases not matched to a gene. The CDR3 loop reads CASSLPDRGREQYF. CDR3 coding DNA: TGTGCCAGCAGCTTACCGGACAGGGGACGCGAGCAGTACTTC.

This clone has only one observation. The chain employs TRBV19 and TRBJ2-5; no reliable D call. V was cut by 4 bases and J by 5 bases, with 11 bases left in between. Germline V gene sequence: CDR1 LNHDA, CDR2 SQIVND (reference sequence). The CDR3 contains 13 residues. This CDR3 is CASSKADTETQYF. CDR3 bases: TGTGCCAGTAGTAAGGCAGACACGGAGACCCAGTACTTC. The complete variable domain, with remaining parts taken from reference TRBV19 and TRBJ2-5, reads DGGITQSPKYLFRKEGQNVTLSCEQNLNHDAMYWYRQDPGQGLRLIYYSQIVNDFQKGDIAEGYSVSREKKESFPLTVTSAQKNPTAFYLCASSKADTETQYFGPGTRLLVL.

The CDR3 protein is CASNVGGSYNEQFF. CDR3 nucleotides: TGTGCCAGTAATGTGGGGGGCTCCTACAATGAGCAGTTCTTC. This rearrangement joins TRBV19 to TRBJ2-1; D might be TRBD2 (6 bases). Trimming took off 7 bases at V and 0 bases at J, with 10 bases between the two ends. The V gene's germline CDR1 is LNHDA and CDR2 SQIVND (reference sequence). CDR3 length: 14 amino acids.

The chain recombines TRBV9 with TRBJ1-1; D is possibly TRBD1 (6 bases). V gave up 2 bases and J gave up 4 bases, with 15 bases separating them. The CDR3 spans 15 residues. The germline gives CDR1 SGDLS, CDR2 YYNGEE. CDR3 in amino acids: CASSVAMGALTEAFF. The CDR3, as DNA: TGTGCCAGCAGCGTGGCCATGGGGGCCCTCACTGAAGCTTTCTTT.

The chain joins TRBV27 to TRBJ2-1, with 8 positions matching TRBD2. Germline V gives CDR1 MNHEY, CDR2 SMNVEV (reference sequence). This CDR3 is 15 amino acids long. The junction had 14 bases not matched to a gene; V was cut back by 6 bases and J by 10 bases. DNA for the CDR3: TGTGCCAGCAGGACTCGACTTAGCGGGGTCTCAGAGCAGTTCTTC. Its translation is CASRTRLSGVSEQFF.

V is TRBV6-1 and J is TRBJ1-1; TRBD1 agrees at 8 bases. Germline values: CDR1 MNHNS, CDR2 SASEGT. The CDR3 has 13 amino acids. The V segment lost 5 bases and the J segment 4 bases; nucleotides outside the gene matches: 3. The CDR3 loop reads CASSFDRGTEAFF. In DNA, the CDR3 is TGTGCCAGCAGTTTCGACAGGGGCACTGAAGCTTTCTTT.

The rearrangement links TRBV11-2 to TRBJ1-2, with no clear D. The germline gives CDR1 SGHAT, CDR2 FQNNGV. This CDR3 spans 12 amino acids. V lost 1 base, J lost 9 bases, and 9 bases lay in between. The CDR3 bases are TGTGCCAGCAGCTTAGGTCCGCGGCGCTACACCTTC. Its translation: CASSLGPRRYTF.

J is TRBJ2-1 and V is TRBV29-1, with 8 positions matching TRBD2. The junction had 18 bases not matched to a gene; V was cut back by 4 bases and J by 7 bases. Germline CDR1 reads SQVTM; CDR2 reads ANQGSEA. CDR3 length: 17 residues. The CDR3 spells CSVAGLAGGGEGNEQFF. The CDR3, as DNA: TGCAGCGTTGCTGGGCTAGCGGGTGGGGGGGAAGGTAATGAGCAGTTCTTC.

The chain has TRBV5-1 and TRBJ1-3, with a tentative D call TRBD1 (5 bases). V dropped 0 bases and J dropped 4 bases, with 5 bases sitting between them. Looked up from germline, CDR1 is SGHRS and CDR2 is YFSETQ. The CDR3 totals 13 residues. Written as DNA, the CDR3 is TGCGCCAGCAGCTTGGACAGGGGAAACACCATATATTTT. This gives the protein CASSLDRGNTIYF. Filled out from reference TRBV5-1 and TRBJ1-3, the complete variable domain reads KAGVTQTPRYLIKTRGQQVTLSCSPISGHRSVSWYQQTPGQGLQFLFEYFSETQRNKGNFPGRFSGRQFSNSRSEMNVSTLELGDSALYLCASSLDRGNTIYFGEGSWLTVV.

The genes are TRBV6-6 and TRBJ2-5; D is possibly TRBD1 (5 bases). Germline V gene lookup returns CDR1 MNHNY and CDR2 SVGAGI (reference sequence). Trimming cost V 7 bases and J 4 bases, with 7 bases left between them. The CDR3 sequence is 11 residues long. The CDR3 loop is CASKGLETQYF. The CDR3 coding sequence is TGTGCCAGCAAGGGGTTAGAGACCCAGTACTTC.

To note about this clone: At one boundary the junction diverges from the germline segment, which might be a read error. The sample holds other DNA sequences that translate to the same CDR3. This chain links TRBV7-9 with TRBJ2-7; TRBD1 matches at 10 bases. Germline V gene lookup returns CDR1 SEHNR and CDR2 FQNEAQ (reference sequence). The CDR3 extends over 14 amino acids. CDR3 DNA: TGCGCCAGCAGCTCGGACAGGGGGAGTCGGGAGCAGTACTTC. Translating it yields CASSSDRGSREQYF.

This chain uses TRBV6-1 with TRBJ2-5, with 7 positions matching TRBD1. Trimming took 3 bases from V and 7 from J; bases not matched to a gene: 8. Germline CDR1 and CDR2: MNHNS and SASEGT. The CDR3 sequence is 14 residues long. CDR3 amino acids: CASSEGTARRTQYF. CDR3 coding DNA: TGTGCCAGCAGTGAGGGGACAGCGAGACGGACCCAGTACTTC.

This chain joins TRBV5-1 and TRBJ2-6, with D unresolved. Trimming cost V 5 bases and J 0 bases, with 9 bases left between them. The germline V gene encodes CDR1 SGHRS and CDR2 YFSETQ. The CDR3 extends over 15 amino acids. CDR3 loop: CASRQNPSGANVLTF. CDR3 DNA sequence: TGCGCCAGCAGGCAGAATCCCTCTGGGGCCAACGTCCTGACTTTC.

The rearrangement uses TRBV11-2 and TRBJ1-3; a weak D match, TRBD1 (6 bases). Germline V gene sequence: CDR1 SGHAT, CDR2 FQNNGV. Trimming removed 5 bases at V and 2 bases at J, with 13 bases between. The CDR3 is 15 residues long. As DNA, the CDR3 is TGTGCCAGCAGCCTCACTGCAGGGGCTGGAAACACCATATATTTT. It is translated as CASSLTAGAGNTIYF.

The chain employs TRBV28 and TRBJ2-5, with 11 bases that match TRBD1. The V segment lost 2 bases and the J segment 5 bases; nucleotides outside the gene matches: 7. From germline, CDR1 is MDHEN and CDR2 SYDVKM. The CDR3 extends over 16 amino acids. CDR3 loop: CASSLNGQGAKETQYF. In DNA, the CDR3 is TGTGCCAGCAGTTTAAATGGACAGGGGGCGAAGGAGACCCAGTACTTC.

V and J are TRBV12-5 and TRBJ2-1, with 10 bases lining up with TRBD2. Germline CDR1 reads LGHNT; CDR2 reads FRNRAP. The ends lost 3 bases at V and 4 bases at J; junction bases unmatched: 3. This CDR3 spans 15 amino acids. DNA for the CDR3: TGTGCTAGTGGTTTAACTAGCGGGGCTTACAATGAGCAGTTCTTC. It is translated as CASGLTSGAYNEQFF.

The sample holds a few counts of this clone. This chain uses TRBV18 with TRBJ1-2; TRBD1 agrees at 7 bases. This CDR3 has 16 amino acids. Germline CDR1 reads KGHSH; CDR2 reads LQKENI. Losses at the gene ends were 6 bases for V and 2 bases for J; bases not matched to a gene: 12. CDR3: CASSLDRLKQNYGYTF. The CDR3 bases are TGTGCCAGCTCGCTGGACAGGCTGAAACAAAACTATGGCTACACCTTC.

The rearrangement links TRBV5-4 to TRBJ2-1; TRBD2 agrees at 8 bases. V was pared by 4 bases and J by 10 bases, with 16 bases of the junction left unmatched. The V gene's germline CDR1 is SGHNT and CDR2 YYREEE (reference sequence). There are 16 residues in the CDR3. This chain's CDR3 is CASSPPPAAGVEEQFF. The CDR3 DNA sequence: TGTGCCAGCAGCCCCCCCCCAGCAGCGGGGGTGGAAGAGCAGTTCTTC.

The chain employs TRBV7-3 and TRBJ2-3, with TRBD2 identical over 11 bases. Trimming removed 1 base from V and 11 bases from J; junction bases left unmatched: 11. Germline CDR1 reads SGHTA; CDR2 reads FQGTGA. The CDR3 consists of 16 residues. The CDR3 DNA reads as TGTGCCAGCAGCTTAAGAACCGGGGGACTAGCGGAGCAGCAGTATTTT. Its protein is CASSLRTGGLAEQQYF.

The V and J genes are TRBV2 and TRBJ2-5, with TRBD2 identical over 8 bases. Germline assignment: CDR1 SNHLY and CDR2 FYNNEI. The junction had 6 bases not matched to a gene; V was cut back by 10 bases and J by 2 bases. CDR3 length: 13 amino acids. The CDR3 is CAIAGGPQETQYF. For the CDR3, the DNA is TGTGCCATCGCGGGGGGCCCGCAAGAGACCCAGTACTTC.

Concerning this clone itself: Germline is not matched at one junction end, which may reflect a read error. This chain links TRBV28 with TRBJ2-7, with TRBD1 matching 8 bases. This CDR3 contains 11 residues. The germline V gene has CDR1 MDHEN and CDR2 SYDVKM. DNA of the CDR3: TGTGCCAGCAGCTTCAAGGGACAGGCAAACTTC. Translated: CASSFKGQANF.

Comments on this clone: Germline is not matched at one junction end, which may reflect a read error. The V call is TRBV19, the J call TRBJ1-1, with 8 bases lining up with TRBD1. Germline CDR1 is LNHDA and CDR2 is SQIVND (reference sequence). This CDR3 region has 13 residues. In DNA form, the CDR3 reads TGTGCCAGCAGTATCAGGCAGGGGGCGGGAGCTTTCTTT. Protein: CASSIRQGAGAFF.

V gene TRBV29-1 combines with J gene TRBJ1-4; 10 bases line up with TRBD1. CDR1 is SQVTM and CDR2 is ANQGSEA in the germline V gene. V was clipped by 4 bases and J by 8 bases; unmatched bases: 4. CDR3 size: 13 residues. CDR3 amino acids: CSVGDRGWEKLFF. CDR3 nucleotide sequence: TGCAGCGTTGGGGACAGGGGTTGGGAAAAACTGTTTTTT.

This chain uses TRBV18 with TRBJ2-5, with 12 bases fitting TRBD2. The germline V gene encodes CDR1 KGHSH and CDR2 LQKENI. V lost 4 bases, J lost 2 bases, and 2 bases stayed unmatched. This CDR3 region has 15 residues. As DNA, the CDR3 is TGTGCCAGCTCACGGACTAGCGGGGCACAAGAGACCCAGTACTTC. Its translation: CASSRTSGAQETQYF.

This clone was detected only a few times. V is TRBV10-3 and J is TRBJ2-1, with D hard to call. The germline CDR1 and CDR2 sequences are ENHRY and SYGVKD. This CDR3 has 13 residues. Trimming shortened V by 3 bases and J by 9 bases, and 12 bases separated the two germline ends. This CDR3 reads CAISDQQAGEQFF. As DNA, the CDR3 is TGTGCCATCAGTGATCAGCAGGCCGGTGAGCAGTTCTTC.

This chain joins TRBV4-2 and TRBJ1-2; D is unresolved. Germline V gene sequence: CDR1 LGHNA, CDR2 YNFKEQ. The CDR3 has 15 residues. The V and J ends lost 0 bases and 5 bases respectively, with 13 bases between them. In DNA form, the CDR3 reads TGTGCCAGCAGCCAAGACCCAACCCAGACATATGGCTACACCTTC. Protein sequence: CASSQDPTQTYGYTF.

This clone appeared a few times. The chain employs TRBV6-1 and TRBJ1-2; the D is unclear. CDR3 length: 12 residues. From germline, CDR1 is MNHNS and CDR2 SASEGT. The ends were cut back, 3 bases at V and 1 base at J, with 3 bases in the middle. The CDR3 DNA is TGTGCCAGCAGTGACGGTAACTATGGCTACACCTTC. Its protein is CASSDGNYGYTF.

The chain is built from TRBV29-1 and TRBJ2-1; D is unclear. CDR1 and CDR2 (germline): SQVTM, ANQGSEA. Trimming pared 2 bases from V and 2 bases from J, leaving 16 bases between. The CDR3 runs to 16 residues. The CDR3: CSVEPYLLGTYNEQFF. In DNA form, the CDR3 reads TGCAGCGTTGAACCCTACCTCCTAGGTACCTACAATGAGCAGTTCTTC.

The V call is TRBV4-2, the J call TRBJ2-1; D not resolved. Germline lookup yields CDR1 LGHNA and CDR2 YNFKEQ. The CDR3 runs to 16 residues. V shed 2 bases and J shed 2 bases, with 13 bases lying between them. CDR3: CASSQYLGDTYNEQFF. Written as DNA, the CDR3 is TGTGCCAGCAGCCAATACTTGGGCGATACCTACAATGAGCAGTTCTTC.